Sequencing of this T cell receptor (beta chain) was carried out in a study of human T cells and chemical hapten exposure. This clonotype was counted ten times or more. TCRdb used MiXCR to reprocess the RACE reads, holding one entry per CDR3 protein. The sample contains 40,000 to 45,000 distinct CDR3 sequences, about 3.7% of which appear only once. Documented time point: healthy volunteer bleed at 6 weeks. The study extracted total RNA from unfractionated whole blood. This CDR3 has 12 amino acids. Germline V lookup: CDR1 MDHEN, CDR2 SYDVKM. The V segment lost 6 bases and the J segment 6 bases; nucleotides outside the gene matches: 0.

What was sequenced was whole blood. V usage is TRBV28 and J usage is TRBJ2-2, with 8 bases that match TRBD2. The receptor was derived from a human donor in good health. Some clones in this sample may be carry-over from other donors' samples. The CDR3 is CASRRGAGELFF. DNA for the CDR3: TGTGCCAGCAGGCGGGGGGCCGGGGAGCTGTTTTTT.